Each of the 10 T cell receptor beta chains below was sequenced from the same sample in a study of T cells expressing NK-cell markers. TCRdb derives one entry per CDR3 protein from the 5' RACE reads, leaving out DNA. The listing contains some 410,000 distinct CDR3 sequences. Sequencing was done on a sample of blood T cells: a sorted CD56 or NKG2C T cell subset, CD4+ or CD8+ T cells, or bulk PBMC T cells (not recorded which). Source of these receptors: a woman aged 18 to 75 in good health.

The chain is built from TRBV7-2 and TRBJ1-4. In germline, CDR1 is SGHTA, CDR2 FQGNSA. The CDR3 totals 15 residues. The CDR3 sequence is CASSPHRASNEKLFF. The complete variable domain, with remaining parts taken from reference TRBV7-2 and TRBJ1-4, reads GAGVSQSPSNKVTEKGKDVELRCDPISGHTALYWYRQSLGQGLEFLIYFQGNSAPDKSGLPSDRFSAERTGGSVSTLTIQRTQQEDSAVYLCASSPHRASNEKLFFGSGTQLSVL.

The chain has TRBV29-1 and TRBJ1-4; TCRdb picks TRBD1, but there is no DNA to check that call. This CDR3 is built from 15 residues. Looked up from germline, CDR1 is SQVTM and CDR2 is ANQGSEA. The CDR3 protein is CSVSALGQGSEKLFF.

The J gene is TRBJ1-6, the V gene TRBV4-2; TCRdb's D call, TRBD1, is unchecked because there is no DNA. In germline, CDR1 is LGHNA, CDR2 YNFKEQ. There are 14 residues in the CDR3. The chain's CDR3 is CASSQGRGDSPLHF.

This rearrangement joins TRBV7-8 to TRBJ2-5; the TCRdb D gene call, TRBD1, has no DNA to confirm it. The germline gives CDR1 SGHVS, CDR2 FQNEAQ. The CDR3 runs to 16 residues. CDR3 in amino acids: CASSHGGGLGRETQYF. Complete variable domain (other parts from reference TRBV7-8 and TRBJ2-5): GAGVSQSPRYKVAKRGQDVALRCDPISGHVSLFWYQQALGQGPEFLTYFQNEAQLDKSGLPSDRFFAERPEGSVSTLKIQRTQQEDSAVYLCASSHGGGLGRETQYFGPGTRLLVL.

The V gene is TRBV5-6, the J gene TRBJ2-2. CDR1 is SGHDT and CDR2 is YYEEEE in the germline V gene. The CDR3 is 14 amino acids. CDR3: CASSSWTETGELFF. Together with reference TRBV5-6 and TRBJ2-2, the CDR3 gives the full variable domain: DAGVTQSPTHLIKTRGQQVTLRCSPKSGHDTVSWYQQALGQGPQFIFQYYEEEERQRGNFPDRFSGHQFPNYSSELNVNALLLGDSALYLCASSSWTETGELFFGEGSRLTVL.

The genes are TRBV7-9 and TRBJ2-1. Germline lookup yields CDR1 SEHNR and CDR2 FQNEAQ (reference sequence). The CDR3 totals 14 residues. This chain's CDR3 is CASSSWYNDNEQFF.

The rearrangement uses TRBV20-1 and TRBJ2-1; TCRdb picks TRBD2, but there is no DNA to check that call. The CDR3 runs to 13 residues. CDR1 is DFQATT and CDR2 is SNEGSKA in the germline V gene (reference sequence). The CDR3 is CSARGLADNEQFF.

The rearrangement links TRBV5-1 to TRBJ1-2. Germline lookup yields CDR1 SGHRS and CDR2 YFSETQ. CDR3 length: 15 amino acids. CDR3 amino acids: CASSLRRPRDYGYTF.

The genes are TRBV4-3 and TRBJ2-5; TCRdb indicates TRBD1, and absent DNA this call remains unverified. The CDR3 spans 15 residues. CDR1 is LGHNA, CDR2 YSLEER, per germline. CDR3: CASSQGQGLMETQYF.

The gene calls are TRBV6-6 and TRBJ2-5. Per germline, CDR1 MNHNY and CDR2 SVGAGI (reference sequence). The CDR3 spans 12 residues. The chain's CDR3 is CATTGFQETQYF.